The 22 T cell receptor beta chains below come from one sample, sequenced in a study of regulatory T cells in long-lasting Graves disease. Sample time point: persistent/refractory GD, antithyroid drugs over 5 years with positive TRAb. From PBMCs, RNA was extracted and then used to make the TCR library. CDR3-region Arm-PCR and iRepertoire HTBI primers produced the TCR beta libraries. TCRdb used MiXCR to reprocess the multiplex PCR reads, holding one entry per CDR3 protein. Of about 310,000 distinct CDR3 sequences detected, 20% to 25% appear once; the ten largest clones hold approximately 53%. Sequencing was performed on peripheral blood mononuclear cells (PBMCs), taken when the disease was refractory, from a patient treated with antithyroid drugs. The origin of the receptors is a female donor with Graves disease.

The CDR3 DNA follows: TGTGCCAGCAGTTTGTCAGGGAAAGGCACAGATACGCAGTATTTT. Translating it yields CASSLSGKGTDTQYF. The rearrangement links TRBV28 to TRBJ2-3, with D perhaps TRBD1 (5 bases). The CDR3 totals 15 residues. The V and J ends lost 3 bases and 1 base respectively, with 11 bases between them. Germline V lookup: CDR1 MDHEN, CDR2 SYDVKM.

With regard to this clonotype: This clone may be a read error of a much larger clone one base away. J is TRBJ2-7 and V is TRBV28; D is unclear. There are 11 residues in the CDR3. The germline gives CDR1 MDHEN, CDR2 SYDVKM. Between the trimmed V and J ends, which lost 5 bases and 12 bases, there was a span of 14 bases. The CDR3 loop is CASSVRVRLYF. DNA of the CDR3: TGTGCCAGCAGTGTCCGGGTCAGGTTGTACTTC.

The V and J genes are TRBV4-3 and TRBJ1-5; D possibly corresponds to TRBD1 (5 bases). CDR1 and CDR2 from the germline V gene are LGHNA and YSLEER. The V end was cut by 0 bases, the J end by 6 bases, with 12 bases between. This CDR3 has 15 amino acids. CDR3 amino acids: CASSQDQGVSQPQHF. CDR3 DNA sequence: TGCGCCAGCAGCCAAGATCAAGGGGTGAGTCAGCCCCAGCATTTT.

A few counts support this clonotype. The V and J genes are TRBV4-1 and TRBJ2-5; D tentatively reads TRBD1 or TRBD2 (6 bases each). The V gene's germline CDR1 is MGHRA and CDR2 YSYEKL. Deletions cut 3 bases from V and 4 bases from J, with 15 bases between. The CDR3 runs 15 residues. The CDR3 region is CASSHRAGGGETQYF. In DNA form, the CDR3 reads TGCGCCAGCAGCCACCGGGCCGGGGGCGGAGAGACCCAGTACTTC.

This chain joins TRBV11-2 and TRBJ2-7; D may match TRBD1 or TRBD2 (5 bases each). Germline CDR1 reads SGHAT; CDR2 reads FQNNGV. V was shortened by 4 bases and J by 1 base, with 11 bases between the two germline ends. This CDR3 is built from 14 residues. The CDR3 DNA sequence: TGTGCCAGCAGCTGGGGACGGCCGTCCTACGAGCAGTACTTC. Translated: CASSWGRPSYEQYF.

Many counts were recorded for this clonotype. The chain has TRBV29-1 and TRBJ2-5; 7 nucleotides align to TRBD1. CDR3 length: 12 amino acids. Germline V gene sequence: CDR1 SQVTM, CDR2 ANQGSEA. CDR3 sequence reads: CNVRDSQETQYF. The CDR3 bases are TGCAACGTGAGGGACAGTCAAGAGACCCAGTACTTC.

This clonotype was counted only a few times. CDR3 coding DNA: TGTGCCAGCAGTCAACGACATTTCTCCTACAATGAGCAGTTCTTC. It yields the protein CASSQRHFSYNEQFF. The chain joins TRBV28 to TRBJ2-1; D remains unclear. V lost 5 bases and J lost 0, with 11 bases in between. The CDR3 consists of 15 residues. CDR1 MDHEN and CDR2 SYDVKM come from the germline V gene. The full variable domain, with the rest looked up from reference TRBV28 and TRBJ2-1, is DVKVTQSSRYLVKRTGEKVFLECVQDMDHENMFWYRQDPGLGLRLIYFSYDVKMKEKGDIPEGYSVSREKKERFSLILESASTNQTSMYLCASSQRHFSYNEQFFGPGTRLTVL.

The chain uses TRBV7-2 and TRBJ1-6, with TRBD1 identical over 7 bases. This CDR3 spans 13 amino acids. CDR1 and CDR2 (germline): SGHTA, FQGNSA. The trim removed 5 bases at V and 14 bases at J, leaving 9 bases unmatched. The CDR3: CASSPGGQLTLHF. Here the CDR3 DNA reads TGTGCCAGCAGCCCAGGGGGGCAATTAACCCTCCACTTT.

The CDR3: CATSRDRSTVVYF. The CDR3 DNA sequence: TGTGCCACCAGCAGGGACAGGTCCACGGTGGTGTACTTC. The V gene is TRBV15, the J gene TRBJ2-7; the match to TRBD1 covers 7 bases. V lost 3 bases and J lost 12; bases outside the gene matches: 11. Germline CDR1 is LNHNV and CDR2 is YYDKDF (reference sequence). The CDR3 sequence is 13 residues long.

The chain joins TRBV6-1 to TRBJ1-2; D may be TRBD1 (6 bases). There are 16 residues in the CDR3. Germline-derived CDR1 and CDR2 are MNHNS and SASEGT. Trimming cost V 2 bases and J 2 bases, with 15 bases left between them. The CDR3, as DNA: TGTGCCAGCAGTGAAATTAGGGGGAACCGCAACTATGGCTACACCTTC. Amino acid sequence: CASSEIRGNRNYGYTF.

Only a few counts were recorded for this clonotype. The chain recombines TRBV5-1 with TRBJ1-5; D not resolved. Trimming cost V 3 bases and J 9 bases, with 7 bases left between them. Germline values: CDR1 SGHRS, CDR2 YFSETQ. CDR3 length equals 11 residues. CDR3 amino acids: CASSSQWPQHF. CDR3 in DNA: TGCGCCAGCAGCTCTCAGTGGCCCCAGCATTTT.

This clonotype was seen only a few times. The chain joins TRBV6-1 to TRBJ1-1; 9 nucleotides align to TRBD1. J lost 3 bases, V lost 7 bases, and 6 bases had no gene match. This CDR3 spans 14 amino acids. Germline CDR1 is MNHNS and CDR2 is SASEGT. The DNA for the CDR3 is TGTGCCAGCACCTTACAGGGGGCGTACACTGAAGCTTTCTTT. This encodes CASTLQGAYTEAFF.

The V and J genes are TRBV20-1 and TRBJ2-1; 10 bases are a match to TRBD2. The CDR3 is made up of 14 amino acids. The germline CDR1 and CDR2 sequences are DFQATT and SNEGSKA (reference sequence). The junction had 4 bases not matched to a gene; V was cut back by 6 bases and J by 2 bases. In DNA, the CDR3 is TGCAGTGCAACCGGGACTAGCGCCTACAATGAGCAGTTCTTC. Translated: CSATGTSAYNEQFF.

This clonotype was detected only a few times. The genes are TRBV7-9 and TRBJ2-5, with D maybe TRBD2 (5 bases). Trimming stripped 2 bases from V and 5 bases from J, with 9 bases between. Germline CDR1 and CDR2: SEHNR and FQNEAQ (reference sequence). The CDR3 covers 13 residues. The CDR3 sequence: CASSLTRGETQYF. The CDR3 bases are TGTGCCAGCAGCTTAACTAGAGGCGAGACCCAGTACTTC.

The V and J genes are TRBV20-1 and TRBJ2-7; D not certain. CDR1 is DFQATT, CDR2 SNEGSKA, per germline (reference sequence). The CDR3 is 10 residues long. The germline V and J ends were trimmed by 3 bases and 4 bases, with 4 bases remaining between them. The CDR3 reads CSASSYEQYF. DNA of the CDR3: TGCAGTGCTAGTTCTTACGAGCAGTACTTC.

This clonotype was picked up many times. For the CDR3, the DNA is TGTGCCAGCAGTGGGGGGTGGACCTCGTCCGATGGCTACACCTTC. Encoded protein: CASSGGWTSSDGYTF. The genes are TRBV2 and TRBJ1-2; possible D gene TRBD1, 5 bases. The CDR3 is 15 residues long. The ends were cut back, 4 bases at V and 6 bases at J, with 18 bases in the middle. CDR1 is SNHLY and CDR2 is FYNNEI in the germline V gene.

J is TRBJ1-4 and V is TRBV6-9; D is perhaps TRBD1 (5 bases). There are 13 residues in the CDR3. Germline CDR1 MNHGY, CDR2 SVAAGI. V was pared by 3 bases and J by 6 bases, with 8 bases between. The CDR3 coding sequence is TGTGCCAGCAGTTACCTGACAGATGAAAAACTGTTTTTT. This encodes CASSYLTDEKLFF.

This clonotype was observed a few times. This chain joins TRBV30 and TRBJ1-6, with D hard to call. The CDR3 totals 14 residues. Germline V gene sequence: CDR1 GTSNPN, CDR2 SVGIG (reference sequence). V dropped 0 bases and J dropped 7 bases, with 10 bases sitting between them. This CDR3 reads CAWSVSGINSPLHF. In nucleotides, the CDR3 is TGTGCCTGGAGTGTTTCTGGGATCAATTCACCCCTCCACTTT. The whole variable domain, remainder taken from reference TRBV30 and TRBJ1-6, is SQTIHQWPATLVQPVGSPLSLECTVEGTSNPNLYWYRQAAGRGLQLLFYSVGIGQISSEVPQNLSASRPQDRQFILSSKKLLLSDSGFYLCAWSVSGINSPLHFGNGTRLTVT.

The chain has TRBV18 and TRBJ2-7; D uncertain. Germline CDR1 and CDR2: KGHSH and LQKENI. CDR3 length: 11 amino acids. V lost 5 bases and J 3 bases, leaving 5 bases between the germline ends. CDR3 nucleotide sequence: TGTGCCAGCTCAATCCGCTACGAGCAGTACTTC. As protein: CASSIRYEQYF.

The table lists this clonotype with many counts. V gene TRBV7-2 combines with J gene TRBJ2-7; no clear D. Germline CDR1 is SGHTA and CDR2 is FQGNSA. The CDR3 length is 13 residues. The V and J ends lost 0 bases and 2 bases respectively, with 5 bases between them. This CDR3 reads CASSLAPTYEQYF. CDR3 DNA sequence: TGTGCCAGCAGCTTAGCTCCAACCTACGAGCAGTACTTC.

The CDR3 region has the DNA TGTGCCTGGAGTGTTGGTCTAGCGGGAGAACGAGAGACCCAGTACTTC. Its protein product is CAWSVGLAGERETQYF. The chain couples TRBV30 to TRBJ2-5; 10 bases fit TRBD2. Germline V CDR1 and CDR2: GTSNPN, SVGIG (reference sequence). J gave up 4 bases and V 0 bases, and 8 bases lay outside the gene matches. This CDR3 is 16 amino acids long.

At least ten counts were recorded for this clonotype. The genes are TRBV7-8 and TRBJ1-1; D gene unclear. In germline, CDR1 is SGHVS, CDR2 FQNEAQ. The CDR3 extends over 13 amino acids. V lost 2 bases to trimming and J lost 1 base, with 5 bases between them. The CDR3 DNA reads TGTGCCAGCAGCTTACGGCCGAACACTGAAGCTTTCTTT. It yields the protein CASSLRPNTEAFF.